This T cell receptor beta chain was obtained from a study of CD8 T cells in ankylosing spondylitis. Study-wide findings and caveats: What seemed typical of ankylosing spondylitis blood was a TCR beta motif built from roughly 8 highly homologous variants. Within peripheral blood, clones linked to disease were CD8+ and relatively rare. Disease-linked clones reportedly showed significant enrichment in matched ankylosing spondylitis synovial fluid.

This clonotype was detected only a few times. The antigen remains unidentified. 5'-RACE, quantitative and with molecular barcodes, yielded the TCR beta libraries. TCRdb fed the 5' RACE reads into MiXCR, producing one record per CDR3 protein. The sample includes hundreds of thousands of distinct CDR3 sequences, approximately 12% of them seen just once. The specimen sequenced was blood, either unsorted or a sorted T cell fraction (not recorded which). This sequence originates from a male donor with ankylosing spondylitis.

CDR3 in DNA: TGTGCCAGCTCACCAACCACGGGGGCCGACACTGAAGCTTTCTTT. Translated, it gives CASSPTTGADTEAFF. This chain joins TRBV18 and TRBJ1-1, with D possibly being TRBD1 (6 bases). CDR1 is KGHSH, CDR2 LQKENI, per germline. Trimming cost V 2 bases and J 3 bases, with 13 bases left between them. This CDR3 has 15 residues.